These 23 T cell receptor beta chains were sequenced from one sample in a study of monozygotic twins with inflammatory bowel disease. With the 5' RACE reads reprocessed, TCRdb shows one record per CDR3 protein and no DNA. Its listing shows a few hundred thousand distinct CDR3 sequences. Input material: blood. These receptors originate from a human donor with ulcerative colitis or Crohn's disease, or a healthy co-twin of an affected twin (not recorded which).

This CDR3 is CASSRTGANYGYTF. The rearrangement links TRBV7-9 to TRBJ1-2; TCRdb's D call of TRBD1 is untestable without DNA. CDR3 length: 14 residues. Germline V gene sequence: CDR1 SEHNR, CDR2 FQNEAQ (reference sequence).

CDR3 sequence reads: CATQSGTGFTGELFF. The J gene is TRBJ2-2, the V gene TRBV27; TCRdb reports TRBD1, a call that lacks DNA to check it against. The CDR3 contains 15 residues. Germline loops: CDR1 MNHEY, CDR2 SMNVEV (reference sequence).

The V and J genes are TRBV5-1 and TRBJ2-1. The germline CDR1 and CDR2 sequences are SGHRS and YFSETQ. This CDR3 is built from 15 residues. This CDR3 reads CASSLTTHIYNEQFF.

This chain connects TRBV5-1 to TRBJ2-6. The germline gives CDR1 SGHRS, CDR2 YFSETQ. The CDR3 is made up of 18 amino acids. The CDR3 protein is CASSLDGFWGSGANVLTF.

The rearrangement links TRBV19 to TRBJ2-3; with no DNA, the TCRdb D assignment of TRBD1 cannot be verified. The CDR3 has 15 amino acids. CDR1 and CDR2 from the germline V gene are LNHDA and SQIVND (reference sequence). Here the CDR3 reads CASSSRGVRTDTQYF.

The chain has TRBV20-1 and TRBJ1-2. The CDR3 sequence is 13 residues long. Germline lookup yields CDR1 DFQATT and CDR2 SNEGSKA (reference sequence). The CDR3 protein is CSARMREANGYTF.

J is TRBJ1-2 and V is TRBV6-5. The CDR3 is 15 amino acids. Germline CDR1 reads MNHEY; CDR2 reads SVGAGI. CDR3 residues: CASSYSYSYARGYTF.

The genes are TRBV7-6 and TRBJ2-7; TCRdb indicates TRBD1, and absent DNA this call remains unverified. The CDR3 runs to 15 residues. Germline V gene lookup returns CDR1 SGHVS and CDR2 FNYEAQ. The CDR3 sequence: CASSPSRGASYEQYF.

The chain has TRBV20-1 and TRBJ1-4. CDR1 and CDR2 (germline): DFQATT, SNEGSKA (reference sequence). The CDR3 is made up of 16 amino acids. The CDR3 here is CSANGGGEATNEKLFF.

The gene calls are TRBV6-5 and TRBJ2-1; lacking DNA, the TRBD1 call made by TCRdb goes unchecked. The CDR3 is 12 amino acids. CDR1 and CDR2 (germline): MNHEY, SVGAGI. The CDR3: CASSYSNRAKFF.

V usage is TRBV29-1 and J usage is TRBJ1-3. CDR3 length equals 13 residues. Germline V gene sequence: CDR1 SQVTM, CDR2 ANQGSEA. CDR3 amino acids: CSVWLGSGNTIYF.

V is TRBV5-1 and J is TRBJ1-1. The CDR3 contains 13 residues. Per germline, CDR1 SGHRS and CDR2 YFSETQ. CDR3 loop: CASSLVERGEAFF.

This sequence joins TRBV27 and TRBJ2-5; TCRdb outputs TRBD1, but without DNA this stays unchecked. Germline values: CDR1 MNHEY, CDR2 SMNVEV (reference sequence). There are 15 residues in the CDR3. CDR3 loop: CASSFPQGVWETQYF.

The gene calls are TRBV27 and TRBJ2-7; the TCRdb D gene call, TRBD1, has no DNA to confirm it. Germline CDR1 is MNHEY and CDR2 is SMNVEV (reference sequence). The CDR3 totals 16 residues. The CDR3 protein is CASSLKPRTGRNEQYF.

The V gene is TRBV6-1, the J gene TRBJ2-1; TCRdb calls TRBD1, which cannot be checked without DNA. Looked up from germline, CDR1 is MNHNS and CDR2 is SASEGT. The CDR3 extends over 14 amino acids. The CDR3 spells CASKDRGLYNEQFF.

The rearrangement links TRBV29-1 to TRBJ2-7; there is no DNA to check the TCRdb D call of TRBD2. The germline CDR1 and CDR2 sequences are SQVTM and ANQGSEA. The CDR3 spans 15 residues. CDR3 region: CSVVWTSGSNYEQYF.

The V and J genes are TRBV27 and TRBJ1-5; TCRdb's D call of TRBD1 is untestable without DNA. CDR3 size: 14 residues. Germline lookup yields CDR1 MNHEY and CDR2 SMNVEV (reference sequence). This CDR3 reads CASRGGGRGQPQHF.

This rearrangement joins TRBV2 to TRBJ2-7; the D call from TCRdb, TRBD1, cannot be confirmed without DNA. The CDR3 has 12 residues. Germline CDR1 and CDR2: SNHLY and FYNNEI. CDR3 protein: CASRQGAYEQYF.

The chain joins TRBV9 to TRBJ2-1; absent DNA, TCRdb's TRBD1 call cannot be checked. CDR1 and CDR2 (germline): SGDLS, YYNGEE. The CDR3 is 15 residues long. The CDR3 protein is CASSVVGQGYNEQFF.

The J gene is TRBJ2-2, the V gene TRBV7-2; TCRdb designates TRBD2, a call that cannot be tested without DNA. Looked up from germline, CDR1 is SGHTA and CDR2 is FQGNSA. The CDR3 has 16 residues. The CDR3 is CASSFASGSGTGELFF.

The CDR3 loop is CASSEIGSGNTIYF. The chain couples TRBV6-1 to TRBJ1-3. The CDR3 length is 14 residues. Per germline, CDR1 MNHNS and CDR2 SASEGT.

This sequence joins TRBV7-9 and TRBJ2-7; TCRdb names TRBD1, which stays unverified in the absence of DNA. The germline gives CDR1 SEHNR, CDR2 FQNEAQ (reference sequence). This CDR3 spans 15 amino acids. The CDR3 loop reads CASSFGAQGGYEQYF.

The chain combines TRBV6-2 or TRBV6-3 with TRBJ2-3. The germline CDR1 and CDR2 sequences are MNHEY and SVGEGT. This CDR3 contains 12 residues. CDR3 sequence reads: CASSWSTDTQYF.